In its sample, the clone carrying this T cell receptor (beta chain) was seen once. V shed 3 bases, J shed 0 bases, and the junction held 7 bases outside the gene matches. Germline V gene data show CDR1 as DFQATT and CDR2 as SNEGSKA (reference sequence). The length of the CDR3 is 15 residues. A second PCR, run for about 6 to 11 cycles, used a sample-barcoded 5' primer plus a J-beta primer mix. TCRdb redid the calling of the 5' RACE reads with MiXCR, one entry per CDR3 protein. The table records about 570,000 distinct CDR3 sequences, about 29% of them present only once. Every participating donor contributed roughly 9.6 milliliters of peripheral blood through a draw. This entry belongs to a study of blood T cells in healthy people across ages. Across the whole study: T cells yielded about one barcoded beta molecule per two cells through template switching.

These data also featured in a second study, about T cells of mothers and their children. That paper states: More than five children and their three healthy Caucasian mothers were the donors.

This chain connects TRBV20-1 to TRBJ2-5; TRBD2 aligns across 7 bases. The source of this sequence is a boy between 2 and 10 years old in good health. The sequenced sample was blood. The CDR3 here is CSARGGGVYQETQYF. For the CDR3, the DNA is TGCAGTGCTAGGGGGGGAGGGGTGTACCAAGAGACCCAGTACTTC.